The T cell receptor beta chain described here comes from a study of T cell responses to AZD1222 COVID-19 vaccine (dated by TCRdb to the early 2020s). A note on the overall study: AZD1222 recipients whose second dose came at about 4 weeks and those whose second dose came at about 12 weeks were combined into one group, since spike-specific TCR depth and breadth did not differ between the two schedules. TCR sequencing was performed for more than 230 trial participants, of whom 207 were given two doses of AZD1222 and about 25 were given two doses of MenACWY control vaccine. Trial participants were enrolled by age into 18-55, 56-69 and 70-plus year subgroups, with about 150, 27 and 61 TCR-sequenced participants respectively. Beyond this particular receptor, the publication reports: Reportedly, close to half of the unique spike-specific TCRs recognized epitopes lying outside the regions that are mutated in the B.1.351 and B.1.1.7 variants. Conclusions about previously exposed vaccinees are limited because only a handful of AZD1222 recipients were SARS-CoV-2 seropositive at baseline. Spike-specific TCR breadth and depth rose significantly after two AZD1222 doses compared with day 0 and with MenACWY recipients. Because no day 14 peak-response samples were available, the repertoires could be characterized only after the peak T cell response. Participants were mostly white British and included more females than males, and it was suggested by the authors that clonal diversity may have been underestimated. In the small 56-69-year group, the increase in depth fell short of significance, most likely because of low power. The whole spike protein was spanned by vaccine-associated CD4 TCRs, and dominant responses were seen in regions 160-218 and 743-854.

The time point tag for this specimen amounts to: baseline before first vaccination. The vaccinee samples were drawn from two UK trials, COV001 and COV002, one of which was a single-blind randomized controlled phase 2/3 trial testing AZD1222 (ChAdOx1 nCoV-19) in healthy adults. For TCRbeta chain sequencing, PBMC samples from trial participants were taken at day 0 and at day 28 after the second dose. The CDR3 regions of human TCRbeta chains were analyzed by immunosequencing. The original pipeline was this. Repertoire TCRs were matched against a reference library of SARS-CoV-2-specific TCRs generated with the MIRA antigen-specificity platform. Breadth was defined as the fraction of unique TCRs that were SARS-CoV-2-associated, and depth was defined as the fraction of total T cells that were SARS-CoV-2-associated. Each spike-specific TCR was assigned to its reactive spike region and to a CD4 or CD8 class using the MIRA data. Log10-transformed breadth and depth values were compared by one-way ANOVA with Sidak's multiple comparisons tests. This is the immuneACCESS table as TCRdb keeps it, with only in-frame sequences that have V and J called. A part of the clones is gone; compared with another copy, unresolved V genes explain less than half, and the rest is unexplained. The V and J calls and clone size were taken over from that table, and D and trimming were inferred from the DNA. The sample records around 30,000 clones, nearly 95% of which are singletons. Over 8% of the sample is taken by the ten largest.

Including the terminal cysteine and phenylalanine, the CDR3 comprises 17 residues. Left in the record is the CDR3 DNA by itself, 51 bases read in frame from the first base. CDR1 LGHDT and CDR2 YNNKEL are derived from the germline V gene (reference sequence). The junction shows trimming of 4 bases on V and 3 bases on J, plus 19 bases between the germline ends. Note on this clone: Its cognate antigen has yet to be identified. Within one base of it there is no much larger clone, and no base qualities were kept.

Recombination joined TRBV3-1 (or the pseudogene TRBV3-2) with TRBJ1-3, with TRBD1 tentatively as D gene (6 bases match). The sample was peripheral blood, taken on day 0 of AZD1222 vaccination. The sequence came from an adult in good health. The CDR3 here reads CASSPSHVRGVGNTIYF. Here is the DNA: TGTGCCAGCAGCCCTAGCCATGTTAGGGGGGTTGGAAACACCATATATTTT.